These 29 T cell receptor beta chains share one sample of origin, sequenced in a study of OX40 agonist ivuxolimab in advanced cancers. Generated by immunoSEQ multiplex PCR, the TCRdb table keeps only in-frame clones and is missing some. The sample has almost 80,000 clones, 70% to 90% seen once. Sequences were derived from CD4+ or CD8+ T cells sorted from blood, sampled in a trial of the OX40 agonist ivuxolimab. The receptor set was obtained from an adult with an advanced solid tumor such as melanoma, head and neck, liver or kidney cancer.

For the CDR3, the DNA is TGCAGCGTTGAGGCCAGGGGAAGGAACACTGAAGCTTTCTTT. Its protein is CSVEARGRNTEAFF. The rearrangement links TRBV29-1 to TRBJ1-1; weak D call: TRBD1 (6 bases). V dropped 3 bases and J dropped 1 base, with 12 bases sitting between them. The CDR3 has 14 amino acids. Germline V gives CDR1 SQVTM, CDR2 ANQGSEA.

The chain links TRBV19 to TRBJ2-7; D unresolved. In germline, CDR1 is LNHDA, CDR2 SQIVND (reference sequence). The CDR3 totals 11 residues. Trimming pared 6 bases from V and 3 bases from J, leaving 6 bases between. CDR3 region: CASSDNYEQYF. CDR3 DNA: TGTGCCAGTAGCGACAACTACGAGCAGTACTTC.

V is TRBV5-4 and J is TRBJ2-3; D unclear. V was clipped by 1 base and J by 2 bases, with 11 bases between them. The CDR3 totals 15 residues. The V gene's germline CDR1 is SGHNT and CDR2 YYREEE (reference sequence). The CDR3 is CASSLRTTDTDTQYF. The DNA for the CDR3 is TGTGCCAGCAGCTTGAGAACAACCGACACAGATACGCAGTATTTT.

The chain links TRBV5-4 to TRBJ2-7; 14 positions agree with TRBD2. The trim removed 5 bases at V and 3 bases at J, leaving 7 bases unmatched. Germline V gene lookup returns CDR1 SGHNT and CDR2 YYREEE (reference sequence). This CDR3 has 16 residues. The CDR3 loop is CASRLGLAGDHYEQYF. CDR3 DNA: TGTGCCAGCAGACTGGGACTAGCGGGGGACCACTACGAGCAGTACTTC. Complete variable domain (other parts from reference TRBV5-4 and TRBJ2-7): ETGVTQSPTHLIKTRGQQVTLRCSSQSGHNTVSWYQQALGQGPQFIFQYYREEENGRGNFPPRFSGLQFPNYSSELNVNALELDDSALYLCASRLGLAGDHYEQYFGPGTRLTVT.

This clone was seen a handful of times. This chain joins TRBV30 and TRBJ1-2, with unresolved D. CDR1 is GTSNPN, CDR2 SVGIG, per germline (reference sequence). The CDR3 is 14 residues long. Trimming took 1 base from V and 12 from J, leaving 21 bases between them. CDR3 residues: CAWSGGTASMRHTF. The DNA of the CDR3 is TGTGCCTGGAGTGGAGGCACGGCGTCTATGCGTCACACCTTC.

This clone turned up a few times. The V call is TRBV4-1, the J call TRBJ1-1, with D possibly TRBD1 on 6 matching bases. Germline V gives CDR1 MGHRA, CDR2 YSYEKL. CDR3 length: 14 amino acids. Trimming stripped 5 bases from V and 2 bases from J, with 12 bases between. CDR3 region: CASSGRTANTEAFF. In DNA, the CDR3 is TGCGCCAGCAGCGGCCGGACAGCCAACACTGAAGCTTTCTTT.

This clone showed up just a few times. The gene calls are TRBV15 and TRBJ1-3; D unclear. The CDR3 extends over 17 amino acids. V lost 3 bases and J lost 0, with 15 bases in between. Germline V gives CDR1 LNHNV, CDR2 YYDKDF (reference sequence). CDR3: CATSRAAGSSSGNTIYF. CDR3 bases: TGTGCCACCAGCAGGGCCGCGGGTTCTAGCTCTGGAAACACCATATATTTT.

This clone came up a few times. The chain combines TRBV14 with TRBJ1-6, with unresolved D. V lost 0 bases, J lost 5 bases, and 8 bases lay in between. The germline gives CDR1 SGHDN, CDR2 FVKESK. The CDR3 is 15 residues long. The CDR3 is CASSQDQGNNSPLHF. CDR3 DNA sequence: TGTGCCAGCAGCCAAGACCAAGGCAATAATTCACCCCTCCACTTT. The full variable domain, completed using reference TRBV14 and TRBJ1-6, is EAGVTQFPSHSVIEKGQTVTLRCDPISGHDNLYWYRRVMGKEIKFLLHFVKESKQDESGMPNNRFLAERTGGTYSTLKVQPAELEDSGVYFCASSQDQGNNSPLHFGNGTRLTVT.

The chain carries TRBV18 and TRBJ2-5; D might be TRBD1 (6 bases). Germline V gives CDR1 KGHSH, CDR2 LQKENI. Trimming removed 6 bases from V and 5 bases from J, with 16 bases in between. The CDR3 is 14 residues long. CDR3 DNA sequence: TGTGCCAGCTCCCAAACAGGGCTTTGGGAGACCCAGTACTTC. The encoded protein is CASSQTGLWETQYF.

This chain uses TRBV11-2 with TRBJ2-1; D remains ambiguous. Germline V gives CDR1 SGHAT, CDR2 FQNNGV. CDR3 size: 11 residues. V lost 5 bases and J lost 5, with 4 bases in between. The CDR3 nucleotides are TGTGCCAGCAGCAGTAACAATGAGCAGTTCTTC. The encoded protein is CASSSNNEQFF.

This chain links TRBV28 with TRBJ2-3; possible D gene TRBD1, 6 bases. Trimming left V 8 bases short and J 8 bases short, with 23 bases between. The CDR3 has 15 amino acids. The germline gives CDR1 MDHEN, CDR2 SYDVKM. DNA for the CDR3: TGTGCCAGCGGAAGTTCTGGGCAGGGGTCTGTTACGCAGTATTTT. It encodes CASGSSGQGSVTQYF.

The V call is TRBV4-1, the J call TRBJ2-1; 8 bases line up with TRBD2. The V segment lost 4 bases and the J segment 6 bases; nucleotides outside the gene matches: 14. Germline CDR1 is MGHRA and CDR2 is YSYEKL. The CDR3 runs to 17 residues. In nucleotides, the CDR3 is TGCGCCAGCAGCCGGCCCCACGGGGGGGGCTTTTCCAATGAGCAGTTCTTC. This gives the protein CASSRPHGGGFSNEQFF.

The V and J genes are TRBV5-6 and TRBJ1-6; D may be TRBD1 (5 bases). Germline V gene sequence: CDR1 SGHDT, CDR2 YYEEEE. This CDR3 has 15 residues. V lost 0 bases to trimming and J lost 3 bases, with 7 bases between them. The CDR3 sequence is CASSLVGVYNSPLHF. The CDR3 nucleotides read TGTGCCAGCAGCTTGGTGGGGGTCTATAATTCACCCCTCCACTTT.

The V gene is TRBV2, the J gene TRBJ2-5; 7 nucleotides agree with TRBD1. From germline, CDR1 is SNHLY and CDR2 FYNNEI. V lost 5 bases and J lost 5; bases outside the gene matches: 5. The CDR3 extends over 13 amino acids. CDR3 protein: CASSISRGETQYF. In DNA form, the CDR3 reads TGTGCCAGCAGTATCTCCAGGGGGGAGACCCAGTACTTC.

CDR3 DNA: TGTGCCAGCAGCTTAGATCCAGGGGTTATGAACACTGAAGCTTTCTTT. Its translation: CASSLDPGVMNTEAFF. The chain has TRBV7-8 and TRBJ1-1; D possibly corresponds to TRBD1 (6 bases). V was trimmed by 1 base and J by 0 bases, leaving 12 bases between them. Per the germline V gene, CDR1 is SGHVS and CDR2 is FQNEAQ. This CDR3 is built from 16 residues.

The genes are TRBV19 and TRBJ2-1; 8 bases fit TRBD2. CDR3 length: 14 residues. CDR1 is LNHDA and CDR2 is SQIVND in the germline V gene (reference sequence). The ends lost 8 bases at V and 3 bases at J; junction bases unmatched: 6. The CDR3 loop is CASGAGDGYNEQFF. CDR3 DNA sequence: TGTGCCAGTGGAGCGGGAGATGGCTACAATGAGCAGTTCTTC.

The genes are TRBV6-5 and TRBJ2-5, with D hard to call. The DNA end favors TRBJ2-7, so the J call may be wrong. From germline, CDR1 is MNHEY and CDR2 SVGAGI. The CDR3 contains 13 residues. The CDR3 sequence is CASSRDGSYEQYF. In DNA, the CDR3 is TGTGCCAGCAGCCGAGACGGCTCCTACGAGCAGTACTTC.

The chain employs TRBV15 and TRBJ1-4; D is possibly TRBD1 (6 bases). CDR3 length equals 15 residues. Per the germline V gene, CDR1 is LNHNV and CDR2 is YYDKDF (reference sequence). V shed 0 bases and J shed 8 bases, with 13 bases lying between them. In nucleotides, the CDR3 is TGTGCCACCAGCAGAGAGGAGGGGGTACGGGAAAAACTGTTTTTT. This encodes CATSREEGVREKLFF. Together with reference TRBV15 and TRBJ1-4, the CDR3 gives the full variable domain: DAMVIQNPRYQVTQFGKPVTLSCSQTLNHNVMYWYQQKSSQAPKLLFHYYDKDFNNEADTPDNFQSRRPNTSFCFLDIRSPGLGDTAMYLCATSREEGVREKLFFGSGTQLSVL.

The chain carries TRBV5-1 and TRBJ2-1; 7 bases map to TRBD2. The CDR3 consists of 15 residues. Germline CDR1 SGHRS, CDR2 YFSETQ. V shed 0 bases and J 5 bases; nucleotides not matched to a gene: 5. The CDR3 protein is CASSLGWGGDNEQFF. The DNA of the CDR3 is TGCGCCAGCAGCTTGGGTTGGGGAGGGGACAATGAGCAGTTCTTC. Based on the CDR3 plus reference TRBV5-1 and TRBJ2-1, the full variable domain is KAGVTQTPRYLIKTRGQQVTLSCSPISGHRSVSWYQQTPGQGLQFLFEYFSETQRNKGNFPGRFSGRQFSNSRSEMNVSTLELGDSALYLCASSLGWGGDNEQFFGPGTRLTVL.

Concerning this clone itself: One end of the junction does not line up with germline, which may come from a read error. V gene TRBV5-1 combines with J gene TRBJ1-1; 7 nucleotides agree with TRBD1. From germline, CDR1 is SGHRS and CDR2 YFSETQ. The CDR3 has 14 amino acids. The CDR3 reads CASTLTGRQTEAFF. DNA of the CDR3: TGCGCCAGCACCTTGACAGGGCGGCAAACTGAAGCTTTCTTT. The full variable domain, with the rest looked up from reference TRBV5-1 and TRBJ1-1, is KAGVTQTPRYLIKTRGQQVTLSCSPISGHRSVSWYQQTPGQGLQFLFEYFSETQRNKGNFPGRFSGRQFSNSRSEMNVSTLELGDSALYLCASTLTGRQTEAFFGQGTRLTVV.

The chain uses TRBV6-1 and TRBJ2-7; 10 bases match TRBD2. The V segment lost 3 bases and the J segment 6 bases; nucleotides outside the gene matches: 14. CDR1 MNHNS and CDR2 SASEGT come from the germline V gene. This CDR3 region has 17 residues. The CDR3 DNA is TGTGCCAGCAGTGATAGCGGGAGGAGAACGGGGCCTTCCGAGCAGTACTTC. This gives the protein CASSDSGRRTGPSEQYF.

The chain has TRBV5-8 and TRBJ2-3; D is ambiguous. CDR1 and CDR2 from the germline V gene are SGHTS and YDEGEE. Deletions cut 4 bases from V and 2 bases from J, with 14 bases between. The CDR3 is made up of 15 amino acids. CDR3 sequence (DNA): TGTGCCAGCAGCCCTCACTTTTCCGCCACAGATACGCAGTATTTT. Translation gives CASSPHFSATDTQYF.

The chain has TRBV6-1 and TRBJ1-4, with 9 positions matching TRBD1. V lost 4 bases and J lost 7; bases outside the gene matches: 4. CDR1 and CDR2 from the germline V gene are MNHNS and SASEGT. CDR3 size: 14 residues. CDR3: CASSVGQGGEKLFF. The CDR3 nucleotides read TGTGCCAGCAGTGTGGGACAGGGAGGTGAAAAACTGTTTTTT.

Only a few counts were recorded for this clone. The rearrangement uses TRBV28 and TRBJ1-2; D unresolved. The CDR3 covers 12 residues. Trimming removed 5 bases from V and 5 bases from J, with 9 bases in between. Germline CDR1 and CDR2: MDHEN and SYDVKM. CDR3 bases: TGTGCCAGCAGTGCCGGAGGGTATGGCTACACCTTC. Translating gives CASSAGGYGYTF.

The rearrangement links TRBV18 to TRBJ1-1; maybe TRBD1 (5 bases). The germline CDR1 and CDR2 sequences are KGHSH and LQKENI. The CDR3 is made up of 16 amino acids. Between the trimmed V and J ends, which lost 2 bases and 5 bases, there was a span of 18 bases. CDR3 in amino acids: CASSPSDPGRWTEAFF. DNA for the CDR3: TGTGCCAGCTCACCATCAGATCCGGGGCGGTGGACTGAAGCTTTCTTT.

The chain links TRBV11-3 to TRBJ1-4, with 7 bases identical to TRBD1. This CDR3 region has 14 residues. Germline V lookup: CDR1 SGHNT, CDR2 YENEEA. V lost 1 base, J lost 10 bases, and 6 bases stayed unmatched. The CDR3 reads CASSLARQGGKLFF. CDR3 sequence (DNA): TGTGCCAGCAGCTTAGCTCGACAGGGAGGAAAACTGTTTTTT.

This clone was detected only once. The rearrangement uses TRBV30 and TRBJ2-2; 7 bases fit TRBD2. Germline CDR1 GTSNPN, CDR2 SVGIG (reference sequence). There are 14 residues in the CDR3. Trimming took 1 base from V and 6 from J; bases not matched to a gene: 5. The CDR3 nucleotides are TGTGCCTGGAGTGCGAACGGGAGGCCCGGGGAGCTGTTTTTT. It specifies CAWSANGRPGELFF.

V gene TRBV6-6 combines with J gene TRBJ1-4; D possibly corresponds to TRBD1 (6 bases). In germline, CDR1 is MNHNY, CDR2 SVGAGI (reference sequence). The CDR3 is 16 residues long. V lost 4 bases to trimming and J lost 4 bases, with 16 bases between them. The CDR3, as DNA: TGTGCCAGCAGTTCAAATAGACAGGCGAATAATGAAAAACTGTTTTTT. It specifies CASSSNRQANNEKLFF.

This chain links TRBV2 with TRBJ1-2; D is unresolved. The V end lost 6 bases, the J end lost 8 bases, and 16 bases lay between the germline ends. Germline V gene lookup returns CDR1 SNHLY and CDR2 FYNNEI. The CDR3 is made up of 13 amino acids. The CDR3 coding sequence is TGTGCCAGCAGGGGAGGCCAGGAGGGAGGCTACACCTTC. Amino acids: CASRGGQEGGYTF.